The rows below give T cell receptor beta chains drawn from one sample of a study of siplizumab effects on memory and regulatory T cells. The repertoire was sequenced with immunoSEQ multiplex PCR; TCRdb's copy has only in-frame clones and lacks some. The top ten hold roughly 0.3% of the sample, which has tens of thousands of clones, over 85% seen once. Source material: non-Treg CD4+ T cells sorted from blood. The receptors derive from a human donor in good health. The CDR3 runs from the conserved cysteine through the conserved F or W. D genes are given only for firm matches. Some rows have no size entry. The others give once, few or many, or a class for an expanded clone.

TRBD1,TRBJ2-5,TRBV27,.,TGTGCCAGCACAAGTGGGGGGGGACAGGGGAGACAGGGAGAGACCCAGTACTTC,CASTSGGGQGRQGETQYF
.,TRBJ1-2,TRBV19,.,TGTGCCAGTAGTATGAGAGGATCCAGAGGGGATGGCTACACCTTC,CASSMRGSRGDGYTF
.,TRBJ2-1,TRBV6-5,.,TGTGCCAGCAGAGATAATCCGGGGACAAACAATGAGCAGTTCTTC,CASRDNPGTNNEQFF
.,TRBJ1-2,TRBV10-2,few,TGCGCCAGCAGTGAGTCCGGAGGTTGGGATGGCTACACCTTC,CASSESGGWDGYTF
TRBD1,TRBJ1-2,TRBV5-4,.,TGTGCCAGCAGCTCGGGGACAGGCGGTGCTTTGGGGGGCTATGGCTACACCTTC,CASSSGTGGALGGYGYTF
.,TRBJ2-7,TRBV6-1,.,TGTGCCAGCAGTGGGATATACGAGCAGTACTTC,CASSGIYEQYF
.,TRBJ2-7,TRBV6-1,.,TGTGCCGTCTGGGGGGGGACAGATGTCTACGAGCAGTACTTC,CAVWGGTDVYEQYF
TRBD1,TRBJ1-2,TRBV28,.,TGTGCCAGCAGTTTAATCCGACAGGGGGCTGGCTACACCTTC,CASSLIRQGAGYTF
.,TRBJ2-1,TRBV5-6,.,TGTGCCAGCAGCTTAACTAATGAGCAGTTCTTC,CASSLTNEQFF
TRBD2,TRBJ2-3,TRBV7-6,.,TGTGCCAGCAGCCCCCCCCTGATAGCGGGGGACCATAGCACAGATACGCAGTATTTT,CASSPPLIAGDHSTDTQYF
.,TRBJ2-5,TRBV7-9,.,TGTGCCAGCAGCTTTGATAGGGTCGTAGAGACCCAGTACTTC,CASSFDRVVETQYF
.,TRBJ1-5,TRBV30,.,TGTGCCTGGAGTGTCGCGGGGGGCCGGACTCAGCCCCAGCATTTT,CAWSVAGGRTQPQHF
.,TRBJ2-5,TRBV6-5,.,TGTGCCAGCAGTTTGGGGGCCGGTGAGACCCAGTACTTC,CASSLGAGETQYF
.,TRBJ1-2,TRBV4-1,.,TGCGCCAGCAGCCAGAAGGGTCAAGTACTGTATGGCTACACCTTC,CASSQKGQVLYGYTF
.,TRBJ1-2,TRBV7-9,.,TGTGCCAGCAGCCCGGGCATTCTTAACTATGGCTACACCTTC,CASSPGILNYGYTF
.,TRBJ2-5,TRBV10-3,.,TGTGCCATCAGTGAGGGCACTGGAGGGGGAGAGACCCAGTACTTC,CAISEGTGGGETQYF
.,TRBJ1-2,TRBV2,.,TGTGCCAGCAGTGAAAGTGGTCAGTATGGAGGCTACACCTTC,CASSESGQYGGYTF
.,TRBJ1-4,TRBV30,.,TGTGCCTGGAGTGTCGGGGGCGCGGGTCATGAAAAACTGTTTTTT,CAWSVGGAGHEKLFF
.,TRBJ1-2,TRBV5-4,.,TGTGCCAGCAGCTTGGAAGGGGGTCTAGCTAACTATGGCTACACCTTC,CASSLEGGLANYGYTF
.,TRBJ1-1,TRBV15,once,TGTGCCACCAGCAAACCCGTGGGCCATGAAGCTTTCTTT,CATSKPVGHEAFF
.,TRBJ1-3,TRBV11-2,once,TGTGCCAGCAGCTTAGAAGTGCGGGGCAGGGCGCGTGGAAACACCATATATTTT,CASSLEVRGRARGNTIYF
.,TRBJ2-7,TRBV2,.,TGTGCCAGCACTTACAACTACGAGCAGTACTTC,CASTYNYEQYF
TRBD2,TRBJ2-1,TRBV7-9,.,TGTGCCAGCAGCCTAAGCGGGGGGGCGGTTGAGCAGTTCTTC,CASSLSGGAVEQFF
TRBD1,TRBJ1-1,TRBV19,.,TGTGCCAGTCGGACAGGGGGCGTATTAGACACTGAAGCTTTCTTT,CASRTGGVLDTEAFF
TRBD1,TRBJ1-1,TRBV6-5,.,TGTGCCAGCAGTACCGACAGGGTAAGGACTGAAGCTTTCTTT,CASSTDRVRTEAFF
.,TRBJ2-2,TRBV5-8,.,TGTGCCAGCAGCTTAACATCCGGAATGGAGCTGTTTTTT,CASSLTSGMELFF
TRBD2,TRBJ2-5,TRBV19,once,TGTGCCAGTAGTATAACTAGCGGGGAGACCCAGTACTTC,CASSITSGETQYF
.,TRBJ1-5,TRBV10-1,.,TGCGCCAGCTGGTTGCAGCCCCAGCATTTT,CASWLQPQHF
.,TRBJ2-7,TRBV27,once,TGTGCCAGCAGCCCGGGACTGGCTATCTACGAGCAGTACTTC,CASSPGLAIYEQYF
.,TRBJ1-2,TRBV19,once,TGTGCCAGTAGGTCGGCGGGGGCGGCTATGGTCTATGGCTACACCTTC,CASRSAGAAMVYGYTF
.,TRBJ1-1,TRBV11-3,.,TGTGCCAGCAGCCACGGAGGGGCCACTGAAGCTTTCTTT,CASSHGGATEAFF
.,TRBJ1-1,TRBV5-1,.,TGCGCCAGCAGCTTGGAGGGGCTCGGGGTGACTGAAGCTTTCTTT,CASSLEGLGVTEAFF
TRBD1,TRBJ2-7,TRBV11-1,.,TGTGCCAGCAGGCAACAGGGGAACTACGAGCAGTACTTC,CASRQQGNYEQYF
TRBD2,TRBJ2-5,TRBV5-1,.,TGCGCCAGCAGCTCCGGTCCCGGGACTAGCGGGGGGGCGCGGGAGACCCAGTACTTC,CASSSGPGTSGGARETQYF
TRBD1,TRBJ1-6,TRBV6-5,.,TGTGCCAGCAGTTCAGGACAGGGAAATAATTCACCCCTCCACTTT,CASSSGQGNNSPLHF
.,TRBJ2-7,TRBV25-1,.,TGTGCCAGCATAGGAGTGGGGTACGAGCAGTACTTC,CASIGVGYEQYF
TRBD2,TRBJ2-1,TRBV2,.,TGTGCCAGCAGTACCACGCTACTAGCGGGGGACGTCAATGAGCAGTTCTTC,CASSTTLLAGDVNEQFF
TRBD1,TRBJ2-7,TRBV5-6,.,TGTGCCAGCAGCTTATTAGCAGGGGGCCTCGAGCAGTACTTC,CASSLLAGGLEQYF
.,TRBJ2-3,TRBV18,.,TGTGCCAGCTCACCACAGGGAGGCACAGATACGCAGTATTTT,CASSPQGGTDTQYF
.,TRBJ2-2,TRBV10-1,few,TGCGCCAGCAGTGAGTTGGTGACCGGGGAGCTGTTTTTT,CASSELVTGELFF
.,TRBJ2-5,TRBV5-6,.,TGTGCCAGCAGCTCGAGTTTCACCTACACAGGGGAGACCCAGTACTTC,CASSSSFTYTGETQYF
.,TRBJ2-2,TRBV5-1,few,TGCGCCAGCAGCTTGGAGGCAGGACTTAACACCGGGGAGCTGTTTTTT,CASSLEAGLNTGELFF
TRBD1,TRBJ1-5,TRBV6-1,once,TGTGCCAGCAGTGAGACAGGGGGCATTAGTCAGCCCCAGCATTTT,CASSETGGISQPQHF
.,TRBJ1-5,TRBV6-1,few,TGTGCCAGCAGGTTAGTGACAGGAGCGGGTCAGCCCCAGCATTTT,CASRLVTGAGQPQHF
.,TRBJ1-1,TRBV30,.,TGTGCCTGGAGTTTACGGAAAGGATACACTGAAGCTTTCTTT,CAWSLRKGYTEAFF
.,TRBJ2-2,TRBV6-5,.,TGTGCCAGCAAGTCCCCGACTACCGGGGAGCTGTTTTTT,CASKSPTTGELFF
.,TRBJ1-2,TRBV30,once,TGTGCCTGCGAAACCGGGCCTAACTATGGCTACACCTTC,CACETGPNYGYTF
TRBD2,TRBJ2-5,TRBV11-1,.,TGTGCCAGCAGCTCCCCGCGGGAGACTAGCGGGGGGGCGAAGACCCAGTACTTC,CASSSPRETSGGAKTQYF
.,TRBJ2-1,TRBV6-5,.,TGTGCCAGCAGCTCCCCCAGGGGCCATGAGCAGTTCTTC,CASSSPRGHEQFF
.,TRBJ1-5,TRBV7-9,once,TGTGCCAGCAGCCTGGGACGGGCCAATCAGCCCCAGCATTTT,CASSLGRANQPQHF
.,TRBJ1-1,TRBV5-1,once,TGCGCCAGCAGCAATGTAGATATGAGCACTGAAGCTTTCTTT,CASSNVDMSTEAFF
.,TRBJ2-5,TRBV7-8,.,TGTGCCAGCAGCCAGAATGGACACTTCGGGGAGACCCAGTACTTC,CASSQNGHFGETQYF
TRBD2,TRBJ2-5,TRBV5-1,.,TGCGCCAGCAGCTTGGGGAATCTAGCGGGGGTGGAGACCCAGTACTTC,CASSLGNLAGVETQYF